Listed below are T cell receptor beta chains from one sample, sequenced in a study of blood T cells in healthy people across ages. TCRdb re-analysed the 5' RACE reads in MiXCR, keeping a single row per CDR3 protein. The table shows about 670,000 distinct CDR3 sequences, with 40% to 45% occurring only once. Sequenced material: blood. These TCRs come from a man at least 80 years old in good health. Each CDR3 is given with its conserved first and last residue. The D gene is left open where the match is weak. Expanded clones get a size class; other rows say once, few or many, or leave the size out.

j_call d_call v_call clone_size cdr3_nt cdr3_aa
TRBJ2-3 NA TRBV7-9 few TGTGCCAGCAGCTTCCTCACGAGGTCGGGCGCAGATACGCAGTATTTT CASSFLTRSGADTQYF
TRBJ2-6 TRBD2 TRBV12-5 few TGTGCTAGTGGTTTGCCACCCGAGCAGGGACTAGCGGCCTCTGGGGCCAACGTCCTGACTTTC CASGLPPEQGLAASGANVLTF
TRBJ1-5 NA TRBV10-3 NA TGTGCCATCAGTGAGTCGGGGGGGGTCAATCAGCCCCAGCATTTT CAISESGGVNQPQHF
TRBJ2-5 NA TRBV5-1 NA TGCGCCAGCAGCTTGATGCTACAAGAGACCCAGTACTTC CASSLMLQETQYF
TRBJ2-5 TRBD1 TRBV5-1 NA TGCGCCAGCAGCACAACAGGGGCCCCTGAAGAGACCCAGTACTTC CASSTTGAPEETQYF
TRBJ2-3 TRBD2 TRBV6-5 NA TGTGCCAGCAGACCAGCGGGGGGCTCCCGGGATACGCAGTATTTT CASRPAGGSRDTQYF
TRBJ2-1 NA TRBV5-1 few TGCGCCAGCAGCTTGGGTGACCCAGGTCCCTACAATGAGCAGTTCTTC CASSLGDPGPYNEQFF
TRBJ2-7 NA TRBV6-6 NA TGTGCCAGCAGGGATAGCGGAAGCTCCTACGAGCAGTACTTC CASRDSGSSYEQYF
TRBJ2-7 TRBD2 TRBV7-2 NA TGTGCCAGCAGCCCCAGGACTAGCCGAAACTACGAGCAGTACTTC CASSPRTSRNYEQYF
TRBJ2-2 NA TRBV6-2/TRBV6-3 few TGTGCCAGCAACCTCATTGGCGGGGAGCTGTTTTTT CASNLIGGELFF